The rows below give T cell receptor beta chains drawn from one sample of a study of blood T cell repertoires in COVID-19. The table came from immunoSEQ multiplex PCR; TCRdb's copy has only in-frame clones and leaves some out. The sample gives some 260,000 clones, about 85% of which show up once; 3% is in the top ten. Input material: peripheral blood. These receptors were taken from a man in his late teens or twenties with active or convalescent COVID-19. CDR3s include the opening cysteine and the closing phenylalanine or tryptophan. Each record gives: CDR3 protein, CDR3 DNA, CDR3 length, D gene, clone size, V gene, J gene. D genes are given only for firm matches. Clone size is given for some rows only: seen once, a few or many times, or a class if the clone is expanded.

CASSYFVAGEETQYF	TGTGCCAGCAGTTACTTCGTAGCGGGAGAAGAGACCCAGTACTTC	15	TRBD2	NA	TRBV6-2/TRBV6-3	TRBJ2-5
CASSLLTQSLNKNIQYF	TGTGCCAGCAGCTTGCTCACACAGAGCCTCAACAAAAACATTCAGTACTTC	17	NA	NA	TRBV5-6	TRBJ2-4
CASSLRTGGIHTEAFF	TGTGCCAGCAGCTTACGGACAGGGGGTATCCACACTGAAGCTTTCTTT	16	TRBD1	few	TRBV7-9	TRBJ1-1
CASSSSHKSPREGYTF	TGTGCCAGCAGTTCTAGCCACAAGTCGCCGCGGGAAGGCTACACCTTC	16	NA	NA	TRBV28	TRBJ1-2
CASSLATSVNEQFF	TGCGCCAGCAGCTTGGCTACTAGCGTCAATGAGCAGTTCTTC	14	TRBD2	NA	TRBV5-1	TRBJ2-1
CASSFAHAGGAYEQYF	TGTGCCAGCAGTTTCGCCCACGCGGGAGGGGCCTACGAGCAGTACTTC	16	TRBD2	NA	TRBV28	TRBJ2-7
CASSLFGTANYGYTF	TGTGCCAGCAGTTTATTTGGGACAGCTAACTATGGCTACACCTTC	15	TRBD1	NA	TRBV27	TRBJ1-2
CASSQDPLGGTEAFF	TGTGCCAGCAGCCAAGATCCTTTGGGGGGCACTGAAGCTTTCTTT	15	NA	NA	TRBV3-1/TRBV3-2	TRBJ1-1
CASSFGLAGGQGEQYF	TGTGCCAGCAGCTTTGGACTAGCGGGGGGGCAGGGCGAGCAGTACTTC	16	TRBD2	NA	TRBV7-2	TRBJ2-7
CASSELQGSEQFF	TGTGCCAGCAGTGAGCTACAGGGAAGTGAGCAGTTCTTC	13	NA	few	TRBV6-1	TRBJ2-1
CASSFSPGQSEAFF	TGCGCCAGCAGCTTTAGCCCCGGACAGTCTGAAGCTTTCTTT	14	NA	many	TRBV5-1	TRBJ1-1
CASSPDRGAYNEQFF	TGTGCCAGCAGCCCCGACAGGGGGGCTTACAATGAGCAGTTCTTC	15	TRBD1	NA	TRBV7-3	TRBJ2-1
CASGLGGGLAFF	TGTGCTAGTGGGTTGGGGGGGGGATTAGCTTTCTTT	12	NA	NA	TRBV12-5	TRBJ1-1
CSVDRGARGYTF	TGCAGCGTTGACCGGGGGGCGCGGGGCTACACCTTC	12	NA	NA	TRBV29-1	TRBJ1-2
CASSLSGRVGYTF	TGTGCCAGCAGTTTATCTGGTCGGGTTGGCTACACCTTC	13	NA	NA	TRBV27	TRBJ1-2
CASSQIPGQGFYGYTF	TGTGCCAGCAGTCAAATACCGGGACAGGGGTTTTATGGCTACACCTTC	16	TRBD1	NA	TRBV6-2/TRBV6-3	TRBJ1-2
CATSRDQGMGTEAFF	TGTGCCACCAGCAGAGATCAGGGGATGGGCACTGAAGCTTTCTTT	15	NA	NA	TRBV15	TRBJ1-1
CASSLGRDSFTTNEKLFF	TGCGCCAGCAGCTTGGGGCGGGACAGTTTTACGACTAATGAAAAACTGTTTTTT	18	TRBD1	NA	TRBV5-1	TRBJ1-4
CASSLGTTLRETEAFF	TGTGCCAGCAGCCTTGGGACGACCCTGCGGGAAACTGAAGCTTTCTTT	16	NA	NA	TRBV13	TRBJ1-1
CASSLPGTGSYEQYF	TGTGCCAGCAGCTTACCGGGGACAGGATCCTACGAGCAGTACTTC	15	TRBD1	NA	TRBV11-2	TRBJ2-7
CASSSPGYGYTF	TGTGCCAGCAGCTCTCCGGGCTATGGCTACACCTTC	12	NA	NA	TRBV7-2	TRBJ1-2
CASSLETSGNTIYF	TGCGCCAGCAGCTTGGAGACAAGTGGAAACACCATATATTTT	14	NA	NA	TRBV5-1	TRBJ1-3
CASSPGDRRWGSPLHF	TGTGCCAGCAGCCCCGGGGACAGGAGATGGGGGTCACCCCTCCACTTT	16	TRBD1	NA	TRBV9	TRBJ1-6
CASSVGGANTEAFF	TGCGCCAGCAGTGTTGGGGGGGCAAACACTGAAGCTTTCTTT	14	NA	NA	TRBV10-2	TRBJ1-1
CASSQSRGGYDQETQYF	TGCGCCAGCAGCCAATCCCGGGGTGGCTACGACCAAGAGACCCAGTACTTC	17	NA	once	TRBV4-3	TRBJ2-5
CASSLPGTGGDYGYTF	TGTGCCAGCAGCTTACCGGGGACAGGGGGCGACTATGGCTACACCTTC	16	TRBD1	NA	TRBV7-9	TRBJ1-2
CASSLALAGAQYTGELFF	TGCGCCAGCAGCTTGGCCTTAGCGGGGGCCCAATACACCGGGGAGCTGTTTTTT	18	TRBD2	NA	TRBV5-1	TRBJ2-2
CSASFGGNQPQHF	TGCAGTGCTAGTTTCGGGGGCAATCAGCCCCAGCATTTT	13	NA	NA	TRBV20-1	TRBJ1-5
CASRKAYGYTF	TGTGCCAGCAGAAAAGCCTATGGCTACACCTTC	11	NA	NA	TRBV28	TRBJ1-2
CASSLVPQGGSYGYTF	TGTGCCAGCAGTTTAGTCCCACAGGGCGGGAGTTATGGCTACACCTTC	16	NA	NA	TRBV28	TRBJ1-2
CASSLFSGGSSYNSPLHF	TGTGCCAGCAGCTTATTTTCAGGGGGCAGCTCCTATAATTCACCCCTCCACTTT	18	TRBD1	NA	TRBV11-2	TRBJ1-6
CASSVAGSNQPQHF	TGTGCCAGCAGCGTAGCCGGTAGCAATCAGCCCCAGCATTTT	14	NA	NA	TRBV9	TRBJ1-5
CASSLLAVAAQETQYF	TGTGCTAGCAGCTTATTGGCGGTAGCGGCTCAAGAGACCCAGTACTTC	16	NA	NA	TRBV7-7	TRBJ2-5
CASSTGSGSYSYNEQFF	TGTGCCAGCAGCACGGGAAGCGGGAGCTACTCCTACAATGAGCAGTTCTTC	17	TRBD2	NA	TRBV7-9	TRBJ2-1
CASSSGGAPGAFF	TGTGCCAGCAGCTCTGGGGGCGCCCCGGGGGCTTTCTTT	13	NA	NA	TRBV25-1	TRBJ1-1
CASSHQGENQPQHF	TGTGCCAGCAGCCATCAGGGGGAGAATCAGCCCCAGCATTTT	14	TRBD1	few	TRBV3-1/TRBV3-2	TRBJ1-5
CSVTDTNTEAFF	TGCAGCGTCACTGACACCAACACTGAAGCTTTCTTT	12	NA	NA	TRBV29-1	TRBJ1-1
CASSIAPTGTYEQYF	TGTGCCAGTAGTATAGCCCCGACAGGGACCTACGAGCAGTACTTC	15	TRBD1	few	TRBV19	TRBJ2-7
CATSRGGRGSSYEQYF	TGTGCCACCAGCAGAGGAGGAAGGGGTAGCTCCTACGAGCAGTACTTC	16	NA	once	TRBV15	TRBJ2-7
CATSDLQITQGNTEAFF	TGTGCCACCAGTGATTTGCAAATAACACAGGGGAACACTGAAGCTTTCTTT	17	NA	NA	TRBV24-1	TRBJ1-1
CASSPTGHYRNQPQHF	TGTGCCAGCAGTCCCACGGGACACTACAGGAATCAGCCCCAGCATTTT	16	NA	once	TRBV27	TRBJ1-5
CASSSGMGPQHF	TGTGCCAGCAGTTCAGGGATGGGGCCCCAGCATTTT	12	NA	NA	TRBV28	TRBJ1-5
CASSSGQGETQYF	TGTGCCAGCAGCTCGGGACAGGGAGAGACCCAGTACTTC	13	TRBD1	NA	TRBV7-3	TRBJ2-5
CASSLGGSAYNEQFF	TGCGCCAGCAGCTTGGGAGGGTCCGCCTACAATGAGCAGTTCTTC	15	NA	NA	TRBV5-1	TRBJ2-1
CASSTWASGYGYTF	TGCGCCAGCAGTACTTGGGCGAGCGGCTATGGCTACACCTTC	14	NA	NA	TRBV6-6	TRBJ1-2
CASSIGQSFPYEQYF	TGTGCCAGCAGTATCGGACAGAGTTTTCCCTACGAGCAGTACTTC	15	NA	NA	TRBV28	TRBJ2-7
CASSPPGLAREQYF	TGCGCCAGCAGCCCACCGGGACTAGCTAGGGAGCAGTACTTC	14	TRBD2	NA	TRBV4-3	TRBJ2-7
CASSSPGYNEKLFF	TGTGCCAGCAGCTCACCGGGATATAATGAAAAACTGTTTTTT	14	NA	NA	TRBV9	TRBJ1-4
CASSYPMGLSYEQYF	TGTGCCAGCAGTTACCCCATGGGGCTTAGCTACGAGCAGTACTTC	15	NA	NA	TRBV6-6	TRBJ2-7